These T cell receptor beta chains were read from a single sample in a study of blood T cell repertoires in COVID-19. Assay: immunoSEQ multiplex PCR; the TCRdb copy retains only in-frame clones and omits some. The repertoire holds 150,000 to 200,000 clones, with around nine tenths as singletons. Material: peripheral blood. The origin of the receptors is a man aged 18 to 30 with active or convalescent COVID-19. Both conserved end residues are part of each CDR3. The D gene is left open where the match is weak. Not all rows give a size; the values are once, few, many and, for expanded clones, a class.

abundance,v_gene,j_gene,d_gene,CDR3nt,CDR3aa
.,TRBV4-3,TRBJ2-3,.,TGCGCCAGCAGCCAAGATTCTGCGCGAGTCGCAGATACGCAGTATTTT,CASSQDSARVADTQYF
once,TRBV3-1/TRBV3-2,TRBJ2-5,.,TGTGCCAGCAGCCGCGAAACAGTTTTGGAGACCCAGTACTTC,CASSRETVLETQYF
.,TRBV7-2,TRBJ1-6,.,TGTGCCAGCAGCTTAGGCAGGTTAAATTCACCCCTCCACTTT,CASSLGRLNSPLHF
once,TRBV5-4,TRBJ2-2,TRBD2,TGTGCCAGCAGCTCCCTAGCGGGGGGCACCGGGGAGCTGTTTTTT,CASSSLAGGTGELFF
.,TRBV6-5,TRBJ1-1,.,TGTGCCAGCGCCCACACCTCAGGGGACACTGAAGCTTTCTTT,CASAHTSGDTEAFF
.,TRBV24-1,TRBJ2-6,TRBD2,TGTGCCACCAAAGACCGGACTAGCGGGCACTCTGGGGCCAACGTCCTGACTTTC,CATKDRTSGHSGANVLTF
.,TRBV28,TRBJ2-6,.,TGTGCCAGCAGTCCCCAGGGAACAGGGCTTGGGGCCAACGTCCTGACTTTC,CASSPQGTGLGANVLTF
.,TRBV9,TRBJ2-5,TRBD2,TGTGCCAGCAGCGTAGATAGCGGGAGAGGGGAGACCCAGTACTTC,CASSVDSGRGETQYF
.,TRBV29-1,TRBJ1-4,.,TGCAGCGCTCGTAATGAAAAACTGTTTTTT,CSARNEKLFF
.,TRBV19,TRBJ1-6,.,TGTGCCAGTAGTATCTCCCTACAGGATTCACCCCTCCACTTT,CASSISLQDSPLHF
once,TRBV9,TRBJ2-3,TRBD2,TGTGCCAGCAGCGTAAGCTTAGCGGGAGGGCCCGCTTATTTT,CASSVSLAGGPAYF
.,TRBV6-5,TRBJ2-7,TRBD2,TGTGCCAGCAGCCCCCTTCCTAGCGGGAGCTACGAGCAGTACTTC,CASSPLPSGSYEQYF
.,TRBV12-3/TRBV12-4,TRBJ1-5,.,TGTGCCAGCAGTTTTGGGGCTCAGCCCCAGCATTTT,CASSFGAQPQHF
.,TRBV13,TRBJ2-5,TRBD2,TGTGCCAGCAGTGGATGGTCGGGGGGAATTGAGACCCAGTACTTC,CASSGWSGGIETQYF
once,TRBV4-3,TRBJ2-7,.,TGCGCCAGCAGCCTAGCCTGGACACCAGGGGTATACGAGCAGTACTTC,CASSLAWTPGVYEQYF
.,TRBV30,TRBJ1-4,TRBD1,TGTGCCTGGACGGACAGGGGTCGTGAAAAACTGTTTTTT,CAWTDRGREKLFF
.,TRBV29-1,TRBJ1-2,TRBD1,TGCAGCGTTGATTCCCTAGGACAGGGCAACTATGGCTACACCTTC,CSVDSLGQGNYGYTF
.,TRBV5-1,TRBJ1-3,.,TGCGCCAGCAGTTCAGGGGACGGAAACACCATATATTTT,CASSSGDGNTIYF
.,TRBV6-5,TRBJ1-4,.,TGTGCCAGCGGAGGCGGGAAACGTAATGAAAAACTGTTTTTT,CASGGGKRNEKLFF
.,TRBV28,TRBJ1-5,.,TGTGCCAGCAGTTTACCCCCTTTGGGCGATCAGCCCCAGCATTTT,CASSLPPLGDQPQHF
once,TRBV18,TRBJ1-5,TRBD1,TGTGCCAGCTCAAGGGGACAGGGAGACCAGCCCCAGCATTTT,CASSRGQGDQPQHF
once,TRBV27,TRBJ1-1,TRBD1,TGTGCCAGCCGACCAGGGACAGCGAACACTGAAGCTTTCTTT,CASRPGTANTEAFF
.,TRBV4-2,TRBJ2-2,.,TGTGCCAGCAGCCAAGATCGAGAGGGAGCGAACACCGGGGAGCTGTTTTTT,CASSQDREGANTGELFF
.,TRBV12-3/TRBV12-4,TRBJ1-2,.,TGTGCCAGCAGTCCCGGAGGCTATGGCTACACCTTC,CASSPGGYGYTF
.,TRBV3-1/TRBV3-2,TRBJ2-5,TRBD2,TGTGCCAGCAGCGGACTAGCGGGAAATAGTAGGGAGACCCAGTACTTC,CASSGLAGNSRETQYF
.,TRBV4-2,TRBJ1-1,TRBD1,TGTGCCAGCAGCCAAATTAAGGGACAGGGGAACACTGAAGCTTTCTTT,CASSQIKGQGNTEAFF
.,TRBV9,TRBJ1-2,TRBD1,TGTGCCAGCAGCGCGGGACAGGGTAACAACTATGGCTACACCTTC,CASSAGQGNNYGYTF
.,TRBV7-9,TRBJ1-2,TRBD1,TGTGCCAGCAGCTTAGGGACAGGGGGTCCCTATGGCTACACCTTC,CASSLGTGGPYGYTF
.,TRBV19,TRBJ1-2,TRBD1,TGTGCCAGTACCGTACAGGGACAGTTTTATGGCTACACCTTC,CASTVQGQFYGYTF
once,TRBV6-1,TRBJ1-6,.,TGTGCCAGCAGTGAAGCATGGGGGGTTTCACCCCTCCACTTT,CASSEAWGVSPLHF
.,TRBV28,TRBJ1-5,TRBD1,TGTGCCAGCAGTTTTCTCCCGACAGGGGAACATCAGCCCCAGCATTTT,CASSFLPTGEHQPQHF
.,TRBV2,TRBJ2-3,TRBD2,TGTGCCAGCAGTAGGCCTAGCGGGGGCACAGATACGCAGTATTTT,CASSRPSGGTDTQYF
.,TRBV18,TRBJ2-3,.,TGTGCCAGCTCACCAATTCTCCCTAGCACAGATACGCAGTATTTT,CASSPILPSTDTQYF
.,TRBV6-5,TRBJ2-2,TRBD2,TGTGCCAGCAGTTACACGGGAGGGCCATCGAGGGAGCTGTTTTTT,CASSYTGGPSRELFF
.,TRBV7-2,TRBJ2-3,.,TGTGCCAGCAGCCAGACCCAATACAGGTTAGATACGCAGTATTTT,CASSQTQYRLDTQYF
few,TRBV18,TRBJ1-1,.,TGTGCCAGCTCACCGGCCGGGACTCAGGGTTGGACTGAAGCTTTCTTT,CASSPAGTQGWTEAFF
.,TRBV7-9,TRBJ2-1,.,TGTGCCAGCAGCTTAGCGGCCGGGTATAACAATGAGCAGTTCTTC,CASSLAAGYNNEQFF
.,TRBV21-1,TRBJ1-4,.,TGTGCCAGGCCCGGGTGGGAAAAACTGTTTTTT,CARPGWEKLFF
.,TRBV29-1,TRBJ1-4,TRBD1,TGCAGCGTTGTCGACAGGGCTGGTGGTGAAAAACTGTTTTTT,CSVVDRAGGEKLFF
.,TRBV15,TRBJ2-1,TRBD2,TGTGCCACCAGCAGCGGGGAGGGCTACAATGAGCAGTTCTTC,CATSSGEGYNEQFF
.,TRBV27,TRBJ1-6,.,TGTGCCAGCAGTTTCCCCCAATCACCCCTCCACTTT,CASSFPQSPLHF
.,TRBV7-2,TRBJ2-1,TRBD1,TGTGCCAGCAGCCCGGACAGGGACACCTACAATGAGCAGTTCTTC,CASSPDRDTYNEQFF
.,TRBV13,TRBJ1-6,TRBD1,TGTGCCAGCAGCTCACAGGGGGCCAGGTTCTCACCCCTCCACTTT,CASSSQGARFSPLHF
.,TRBV5-6,TRBJ2-1,.,TGTGCCAGCAACTCCCTAGCTGGAGAGCAGTTCTTC,CASNSLAGEQFF
.,TRBV2,TRBJ1-1,.,TGTGCCAGCAGACAGGGCTCTGGAGGCACTGAAGCTTTCTTT,CASRQGSGGTEAFF
.,TRBV6-4,TRBJ2-1,.,TGTGCCAGCAGTCCCGGACCGGGAGCCTACAATGAGCAGTTCTTC,CASSPGPGAYNEQFF
.,TRBV7-9,TRBJ2-4,.,TGTGCCAGCAGCTTATACGGGGGAGCCAAAAACATTCAGTACTTC,CASSLYGGAKNIQYF
.,TRBV21-1,TRBJ1-1,.,TGTGCCGCCCCGGAACAGGCGTACACTGAAGCTTTCTTT,CAAPEQAYTEAFF
few,TRBV24-1,TRBJ1-1,.,TGTGCCACCAGTGATTTGCCCCCCCCTTTAGACACTGAAGCTTTCTTT,CATSDLPPPLDTEAFF
once,TRBV5-4,TRBJ2-1,.,TGTGCCAGCAGCTTCAGTGGGGGCAGCTACAATGAGCAGTTCTTC,CASSFSGGSYNEQFF
.,TRBV2,TRBJ2-4,.,TGTGCCAGCAGTGACGGTCCCCCTGGACAATCCAAAAACATTCAGTACTTC,CASSDGPPGQSKNIQYF
.,TRBV19,TRBJ1-5,.,TGTGCCAGTACTATACTCTGGGCACGGGGGAATCAGCCCCAGCATTTT,CASTILWARGNQPQHF
.,TRBV4-3,TRBJ2-1,TRBD2,TGCGCCAGCAGCCCCCTGACTAGCGGGAGCTACAATGAGCAGTTCTTC,CASSPLTSGSYNEQFF
.,TRBV2,TRBJ2-5,TRBD2,TGTGCCAGCAGTGAAGCGCTTCTGGCGGGAGTCGGAGAGACCCAGTACTTC,CASSEALLAGVGETQYF
.,TRBV9,TRBJ1-6,.,TGTGCCAGCAGCGTAGCTGGGGGGGCGGTTTCACCCCTCCACTTT,CASSVAGGAVSPLHF
.,TRBV7-9,TRBJ1-3,TRBD1,TGTGCCAGCAGCTTAAGTGACAGGGCGAACACCATATATTTT,CASSLSDRANTIYF
.,TRBV24-1,TRBJ1-4,TRBD1,TGTGCCACCAGTGACTCCGACAGGGCTGAAAAACTGTTTTTT,CATSDSDRAEKLFF
.,TRBV6-5,TRBJ1-1,.,TGTGCCAGCAGTTCCACTCAGGGTACTGAAGCTTTCTTT,CASSSTQGTEAFF
few,TRBV30,TRBJ1-4,TRBD1,TGTGCCTGGAGTGGGGACAGGGGGAATGAAAAACTGTTTTTT,CAWSGDRGNEKLFF